This entry describes one T cell receptor beta chain. The CDR3 runs 14 residues. Trimming at V came to 6 bases and at J to 0 bases, leaving 4 bases not matched to a gene. Per the germline V gene, CDR1 is MNHEY and CDR2 is SVGAGI. This specimen comes from a study of blood T cell repertoires in COVID-19. Across the study: Whether acute or convalescent, the COVID-19 samples came from the United States, Italy and Spain. Sources were T cells, B-cell-depleted T cells, or PBMCs; the material itself was cDNA or gDNA.

Authors' data handling: Researchers report that nucleated cell counts were estimated from reference gene primer amplification. Only in-frame clones appear in the TCRdb table, and some are missing; sequencing was by immunoSEQ multiplex PCR. V and J calls and clone size come straight from that table; D and trimming were deduced from the DNA. The repertoire holds 310,000 or so clones, with approximately 90% as singletons. The V call is TRBV6-5, the J call TRBJ1-1, with 7 bases fitting TRBD1. This sequence was found in a woman aged 45-65 years with active or convalescent COVID-19. The sequenced sample was peripheral blood. CDR3 nucleotide sequence: TGTGCCAGCAGGCCGGGACAGCTGAACACTGAAGCTTTCTTT. Translating it yields CASRPGQLNTEAFF.